A single sample is the source of the 15 T cell receptor beta chains below, sequenced in a study of shared clonotypes between healthy human individuals. Produced via immunoSEQ multiplex PCR; TCRdb's table is partial and in-frame only. The sample shows millions of clones, approximately 90% of them seen only once. Source material: naive CD4+ T cells sorted from blood. Indicated subset: CD45RA+ positively selected. These receptors all stem from a man aged 18 to 30 in good health.

The chain uses TRBV6-1 and TRBJ2-1, with TRBD2 matching 7 bases. The CDR3 totals 15 residues. With V trimmed by 4 bases and J by 7 bases, 10 bases remained unmatched. Per germline, CDR1 MNHNS and CDR2 SASEGT. This CDR3 reads CASSGLAGGMNEQFF. CDR3 sequence (DNA): TGTGCCAGCAGTGGCTTAGCGGGTGGAATGAATGAGCAGTTCTTC.

This chain links TRBV6-1 with TRBJ2-5; TRBD2 aligns across 9 bases. Germline V lookup: CDR1 MNHNS, CDR2 SASEGT. V was pared by 1 base and J by 6 bases, with 6 bases of the junction left unmatched. The CDR3 sequence is 15 residues long. CDR3 DNA sequence: TGTGCCAGCAGTGAAGGTCCAGCGGGAGGTCAGACCCAGTACTTC. Amino acids: CASSEGPAGGQTQYF.

The V call is TRBV5-5, the J call TRBJ2-7; 9 bases agree with TRBD1. Germline values: CDR1 SGHKS, CDR2 YYEKEE (reference sequence). The CDR3 extends over 16 amino acids. V was pared by 4 bases and J by 1 base, with 9 bases of the junction left unmatched. CDR3 region: CASSLSWDRASYEQYF. The CDR3 nucleotides read TGTGCCAGCAGCCTCTCATGGGACAGGGCATCCTACGAGCAGTACTTC.

The chain links TRBV2 to TRBJ2-5; TRBD2 aligns across 8 bases. V gave up 6 bases and J gave up 5 bases; unmatched junction bases: 8. Germline V gene data show CDR1 as SNHLY and CDR2 as FYNNEI. The CDR3 covers 14 residues. CDR3 coding DNA: TGTGCCAGCAGAGGAGCGGGAGAGTTGGAGACCCAGTACTTC. This codes for CASRGAGELETQYF.

This clone has a single count. The V call is TRBV5-4, the J call TRBJ2-4; TRBD2 aligns across 7 bases. V was pared by 1 base and J by 5 bases, with 6 bases of the junction left unmatched. CDR1 and CDR2 from the germline V gene are SGHNT and YYREEE (reference sequence). The CDR3 spans 15 residues. The CDR3 spells CASSLIGLGENIQYF. CDR3 DNA sequence: TGTGCCAGCAGCTTGATTGGACTAGGTGAAAACATTCAGTACTTC.

Turning to this clone: The junction does not match germline at one end; this may be a read error. This chain joins TRBV6-1 and TRBJ2-1; TRBD1 matches at 8 bases. This CDR3 has 14 amino acids. Per the germline V gene, CDR1 is MNHNS and CDR2 is SASEGT. Here the CDR3 reads CASSENGRTGRCVF. In nucleotides, the CDR3 is TGTGCCAGCAGTGAAAACGGAAGGACAGGGCGATGTGTCTTC.

In this sample, this clone turned up once. The gene calls are TRBV29-1 and TRBJ2-3; D perhaps matches TRBD1 (6 bases). The CDR3 is 14 amino acids. From germline, CDR1 is SQVTM and CDR2 ANQGSEA. With 2 bases removed from V and 2 bases from J, the gap between germline ends came to 11 bases. CDR3 nucleotides: TGCAGCGTTGAAACAGGGCCCTCCACAGATACGCAGTATTTT. This codes for CSVETGPSTDTQYF.

The J gene is TRBJ2-3, the V gene TRBV5-1, with D perhaps TRBD1 or TRBD2 (6 bases each). This CDR3 contains 16 residues. CDR1 and CDR2 (germline): SGHRS, YFSETQ. The ends were cut back, 0 bases at V and 0 bases at J, with 11 bases in the middle. The CDR3 region has the DNA TGCGCCAGCAGCTTGGCCCAGGGGACTAGCACAGATACGCAGTATTTT. Protein sequence: CASSLAQGTSTDTQYF.

The chain carries TRBV18 and TRBJ2-7; weak D call: TRBD2 (5 bases). Trimming removed 6 bases from V and 2 bases from J, with 11 bases in between. CDR1 and CDR2 from the germline V gene are KGHSH and LQKENI. This CDR3 comprises 13 residues. The CDR3 region is CASSAELAYEQYF. Here the CDR3 DNA reads TGTGCCAGCTCCGCGGAACTAGCCTACGAGCAGTACTTC.

This clone has only one observation. The chain joins TRBV18 to TRBJ1-2, with 11 nucleotides matching TRBD1. Losses at the gene ends were 6 bases for V and 7 bases for J; bases not matched to a gene: 7. CDR3 size: 14 residues. Germline lookup yields CDR1 KGHSH and CDR2 LQKENI. The CDR3 protein is CASSDGQGAFGYTF. Here the CDR3 DNA reads TGTGCCAGCTCGGACGGACAGGGGGCGTTTGGCTACACCTTC.

V and J are TRBV5-4 and TRBJ2-5, with TRBD2 matching over 7 bases. CDR3 length: 16 residues. The germline CDR1 and CDR2 sequences are SGHNT and YYREEE (reference sequence). With 5 bases clipped from V and 1 base from J, the junction kept 11 bases outside the gene matches. CDR3 region: CASSPSSGTFQETQYF. The CDR3 bases are TGTGCCAGCAGTCCGTCTAGCGGAACTTTCCAAGAGACCCAGTACTTC.

The V and J genes are TRBV7-2 and TRBJ1-1, with unresolved D. Germline values: CDR1 SGHTA, CDR2 FQGNSA. V shed 1 base and J shed 1 base, with 7 bases lying between them. The CDR3 loop spans 14 amino acids. In DNA, the CDR3 is TGTGCCAGCAGCTTAGTGATAGGGAACACTGAAGCTTTCTTT. Its protein is CASSLVIGNTEAFF.

This clone was detected only once. The rearrangement joins TRBV25-1 to TRBJ2-1; the match to TRBD2 covers 8 bases. The germline V gene encodes CDR1 MGHDK and CDR2 SYGVNS. This CDR3 has 15 amino acids. Trimming cost V 5 bases and J 4 bases; bases outside gene matches: 7. The CDR3 DNA sequence: TGTGCCAGCAGTACATCAGCGGGAGTGTACAATGAGCAGTTCTTC. Its protein is CASSTSAGVYNEQFF. Combining the CDR3 with reference TRBV25-1 and TRBJ2-1 gives the whole variable domain EADIYQTPRYLVIGTGKKITLECSQTMGHDKMYWYQQDPGMELHLIHYSYGVNSTEKGDLSSESTVSRIRTEHFPLTLESARPSHTSQYLCASSTSAGVYNEQFFGPGTRLTVL.

Concerning this clone itself: Within the sample, other DNA sequences also encode this same CDR3. The rearrangement joins TRBV4-3 to TRBJ2-1, with D uncertain. The CDR3 sequence is 13 residues long. CDR1 is LGHNA, CDR2 YSLEER, per germline. V gave up 1 base and J gave up 4 bases, with 5 bases separating them. For the CDR3, the DNA is TGCGCCAGCAGCCAAGTGCCTTACAATGAGCAGTTCTTC. It codes for CASSQVPYNEQFF.

The V call is TRBV2, the J call TRBJ1-1, with a possible D match to TRBD1 (5 bases). The length of the CDR3 is 12 residues. Trimming cost V 7 bases and J 7 bases, with 13 bases left between them. CDR1 and CDR2 from the germline V gene are SNHLY and FYNNEI. DNA for the CDR3: TGTGCCAGCACTACAGGAGGCCGTGAAGCTTTCTTT. It translates to CASTTGGREAFF.